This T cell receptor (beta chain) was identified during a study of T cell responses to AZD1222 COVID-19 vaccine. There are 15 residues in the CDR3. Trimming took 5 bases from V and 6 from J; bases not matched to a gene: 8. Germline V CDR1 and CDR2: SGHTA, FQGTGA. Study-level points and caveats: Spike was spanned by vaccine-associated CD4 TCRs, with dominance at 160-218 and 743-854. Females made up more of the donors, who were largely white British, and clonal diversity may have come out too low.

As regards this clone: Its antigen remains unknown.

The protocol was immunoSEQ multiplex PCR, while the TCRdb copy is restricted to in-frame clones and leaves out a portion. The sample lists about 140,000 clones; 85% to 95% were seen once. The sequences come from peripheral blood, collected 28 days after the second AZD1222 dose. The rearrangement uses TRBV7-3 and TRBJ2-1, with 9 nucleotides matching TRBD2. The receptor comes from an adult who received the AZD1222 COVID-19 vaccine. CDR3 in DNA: TGTGCCAGCAGCCCACCAGGGACTAGCCCCAATGAGCAGTTCTTC. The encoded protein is CASSPPGTSPNEQFF. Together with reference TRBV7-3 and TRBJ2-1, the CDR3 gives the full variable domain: GAGVSQTPSNKVTEKGKYVELRCDPISGHTALYWYRQSLGQGPEFLIYFQGTGAADDSGLPNDRFFAVRPEGSVSTLKIQRTERGDSAVYLCASSPPGTSPNEQFFGPGTRLTVL.